This TCR beta chain stems from a study of regulatory T cells in long-lasting Graves disease. Time point in this sample: newly diagnosed GD, antithyroid drugs for less than 3 months. Construction of the TCR library relied on RNA isolated from PBMCs. Sequencing libraries for TCR beta were prepared with iRepertoire HTBI primers and Arm-PCR of CDR3 regions. TCRdb called the multiplex PCR reads again in MiXCR, with one record for every CDR3 protein. The repertoire holds about 540,000 distinct CDR3 sequences, with about 13% as singletons. In its sample, this clonotype was seen many times. Its antigen is unidentified. Findings and caveats of the study: TRBV28 was favored in persistent disease, as were TRBJ1-2 and TRBJ2-5.

CDR1 is MNHEY and CDR2 is SMNVEV in the germline V gene (reference sequence). The V gene lost 3 bases and the J gene lost 7 bases, with 18 bases spanning the gap. The CDR3 consists of 16 residues. The data also belong to a second study, concerning T cells in Graves' hyperthyroidism and ophthalmopathy. That work contributes: Ophthalmopathy onset followed model prediction by a median about 6.5 months.

This sequence was found in a man aged 25-45 years with Graves disease. Sequencing was performed on peripheral blood mononuclear cells (PBMCs), taken at new diagnosis, from a patient treated with antithyroid drugs. The rearrangement joins TRBV27 to TRBJ1-4, with a tentative D call TRBD1 (6 bases). CDR3 region: CASSFRRGRGPEKLFF. Here the CDR3 DNA reads TGTGCCAGCAGTTTTAGGCGGGGCAGGGGACCTGAAAAACTGTTTTTT.